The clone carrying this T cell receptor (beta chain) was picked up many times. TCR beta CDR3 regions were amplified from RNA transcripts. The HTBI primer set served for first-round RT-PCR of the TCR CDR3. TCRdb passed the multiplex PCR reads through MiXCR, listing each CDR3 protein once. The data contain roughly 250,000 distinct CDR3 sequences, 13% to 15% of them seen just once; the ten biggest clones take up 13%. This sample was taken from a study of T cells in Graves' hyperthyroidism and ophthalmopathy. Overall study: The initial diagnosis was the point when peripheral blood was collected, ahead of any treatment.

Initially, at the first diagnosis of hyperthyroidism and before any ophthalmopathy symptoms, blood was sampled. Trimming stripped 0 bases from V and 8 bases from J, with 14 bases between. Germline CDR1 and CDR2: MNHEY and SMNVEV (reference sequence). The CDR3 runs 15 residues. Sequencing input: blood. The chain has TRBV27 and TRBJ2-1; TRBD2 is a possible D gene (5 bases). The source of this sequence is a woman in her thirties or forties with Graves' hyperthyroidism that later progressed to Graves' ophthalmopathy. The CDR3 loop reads CASSLSRVGWDEQFF. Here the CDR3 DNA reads TGTGCCAGCAGTTTATCGAGGGTGGGTTGGGATGAGCAGTTCTTC.